The rows below give T cell receptor beta chains drawn from one sample of a study of T cells in Graves' hyperthyroidism and ophthalmopathy. TCRdb ran MiXCR on the multiplex PCR reads and lists one entry per CDR3 protein. The sample consists of about 400,000 distinct CDR3 sequences, just under 15% of them appearing once. Source material: blood. Every receptor here comes from a woman aged 25 to 39 with Graves' hyperthyroidism. CDR3s include the opening cysteine and the closing phenylalanine or tryptophan. The D gene is left open where the match is weak. The size field is filled for only some rows; it gives once, few, many or a size class.

>NA|TRBV4-1|few|TRBJ2-5
TGCGCCAGCAGCAAATCACAGAGACAAGAGACCCAGTACTTC
CASSKSQRQETQYF
>NA|TRBV5-1|many|TRBJ2-7
TGCGCCAGCAGCTTTGGGACAACCTACGAGCAGTACTTC
CASSFGTTYEQYF
>TRBD2|TRBV20-1|many|TRBJ2-3
TGCAGTGGGAGGCGGGAGAAACCAGATACGCAGTATTTT
CSGRREKPDTQYF
>NA|TRBV12-3/TRBV12-4|few|TRBJ1-5
TGTGCCAGCGATTGGTATTGGGCGACAAGTCGGGAGGGAAGCAATCAGCCCCAGCATTTT
CASDWYWATSREGSNQPQHF
>TRBD1|TRBV27|many|TRBJ2-7
TGTGCCAGCAGTTTCGTGGGACAGGGAAGGCAGTACTTC
CASSFVGQGRQYF
>TRBD1|TRBV7-9|NA|TRBJ2-4
TGTGCCAGCAGCTCTAGGACAGGGTCTACCAAAAACATTCAGTACTTC
CASSSRTGSTKNIQYF
>TRBD1|TRBV12-3/TRBV12-4|many|TRBJ1-5
TGTGCCAGCAGTATAGGACAGGGGGGACCGAATCAGCCCCAGCATTTT
CASSIGQGGPNQPQHF
>TRBD2|TRBV5-6|NA|TRBJ2-5
TGTGCCAGCAGCTCGCACCTTCGAATAGCGGGGGAGACCCAGTACTTC
CASSSHLRIAGETQYF
>NA|TRBV28|many|TRBJ2-4
TGTGCCAGCAGTTCCGGACACGGCATTCAGTACTTC
CASSSGHGIQYF
>NA|TRBV11-2|many|TRBJ1-1
TGTGCCAGCAGCTTTCTTGACGCGGGGATGAGGGCTGAAGCTTTCTTT
CASSFLDAGMRAEAFF
>TRBD1|TRBV6-4|few|TRBJ2-7
TGTGCCAGCAGCCCGGGGACAGGGGCCGACGAGCAGTACTTC
CASSPGTGADEQYF
>TRBD1|TRBV12-3/TRBV12-4|NA|TRBJ2-3
TGTGCCAGCAGTTACTTCGCTCCTTCCCGGGACAGGCCCACAGATACGCAGTATTTT
CASSYFAPSRDRPTDTQYF
>NA|TRBV4-1|NA|TRBJ2-5
TGCGCCAGCAGCTTCAAAAGTGGAGAGACCCAGTACTTC
CASSFKSGETQYF
>TRBD2|TRBV7-6|NA|TRBJ2-1
TGTGCCAGCAGCGAGATCCGGGACTATTACAATGAGCAGTTCTTC
CASSEIRDYYNEQFF
>NA|TRBV28|NA|TRBJ1-2
TGTGCCAGCAGTTCTCCGACAGAAAACTATGGCTACACCTTC
CASSSPTENYGYTF
>TRBD1|TRBV19|few|TRBJ2-7
TGTGCCAGTAGTAGCCCTGGACAGGGAACCCACGAGCAGTACTTC
CASSSPGQGTHEQYF
>NA|TRBV3-1|many|TRBJ1-4
TGTGCCAGCAGCCAAGCGGAAGGGCCTAATGAAAAACTGTTTTTT
CASSQAEGPNEKLFF
>NA|TRBV12-3/TRBV12-4|few|TRBJ2-7
TGTGCCAGCAGTGGTCACTGGGGGCAAAACGAGCAGTACTTC
CASSGHWGQNEQYF
>NA|TRBV29-1|NA|TRBJ1-1
TGCAGCGTGAGGGGGGGGGACACTGAAGCTTTCTTT
CSVRGGDTEAFF
>TRBD1|TRBV6-5|NA|TRBJ2-7
TGTGCCAGCAGTTACTCGCCAGGGGGCTATACTAGCGAGCAGTACTTC
CASSYSPGGYTSEQYF
>TRBD1|TRBV12-3/TRBV12-4|few|TRBJ2-1
TGTGCCAGCAGACCCCCTCCGGGACAGGGGTTTTACAATGAGCAGTTCTTC
CASRPPPGQGFYNEQFF
>NA|TRBV4-1|NA|TRBJ2-5
TGCGCCAGCAGCCAAGATTCAGGGGCCCAAGAGACCCAGTACTTC
CASSQDSGAQETQYF
>NA|TRBV12-3/TRBV12-4|few|TRBJ2-7
TGTGCCAGCAGCGCGCTGGGCGAGCAGTACTTC
CASSALGEQYF
>NA|TRBV28|NA|TRBJ1-1
TGTGCCAGCAGTTCAAGCAGGGCCTTAGGGAACACTGAAGCTTTCTTT
CASSSSRALGNTEAFF
>TRBD1|TRBV9|NA|TRBJ2-2
TGTGCCAGCAGGAAACAGGGGGCGAACACCGGGGAGCTGTTTTTT
CASRKQGANTGELFF
>NA|TRBV20-1|NA|TRBJ1-3
TGCAGTGCGAGACATAACTCTGGAAACACCATATATTTT
CSARHNSGNTIYF
>NA|TRBV6-1|few|TRBJ1-5
TGTGCCAGCAGTGAAGGAGACCCTTTTCAGCCCCAGCATTTT
CASSEGDPFQPQHF
>TRBD2|TRBV5-1|many|TRBJ2-3
TGCGCCAGCAGCCGTGCGGGACTACGCACAGATACGCAGTATTTT
CASSRAGLRTDTQYF
>NA|TRBV3-1|many|TRBJ2-1
TGTGCCAGCAGCCAAACAGCGGCAAACTCCTACAATGAGCAGTTCTTC
CASSQTAANSYNEQFF
>TRBD1|TRBV10-3|few|TRBJ1-3
TGTGCCATCAGTGCGCAGGGGGCGGTTGGAAACACCATATATTTT
CAISAQGAVGNTIYF
>NA|TRBV20-1|NA|TRBJ2-1
TGCAGTGCCCCTGCTGACTCCTCCTACAATGAGCAGTTCTTC
CSAPADSSYNEQFF
>TRBD1|TRBV7-9|many|TRBJ2-7
TGTGCCAGCAGCGCGGACAGGGTCAACGAGCAGTACTTC
CASSADRVNEQYF
>TRBD2|TRBV24-1|NA|TRBJ2-7
TGTGCCACCAGTCAAACCGGGGGGTCGCTCGAGCAGTACTTC
CATSQTGGSLEQYF
>NA|TRBV19|NA|TRBJ2-7
TGTGCCAGTAGTATACTCGGGACAAGCTCCTACGAGCAGTACTTC
CASSILGTSSYEQYF
>TRBD1|TRBV11-3|many|TRBJ1-5
TGTGCCAGCAGTGGGGACAGGGGTCGTCAGCCCCAGCATTTT
CASSGDRGRQPQHF
>NA|TRBV20-1|NA|TRBJ2-1
TGCAGTGCTCGTCTTGACAGTGCCCCTTACAATGAGCAGTTCTTC
CSARLDSAPYNEQFF
>TRBD1|TRBV7-3|many|TRBJ2-1
TGTGCCAGCAGCTTAAAGCCCGGGTGGACAGGGAGCTCCTACAATGAGCAGTTCTTC
CASSLKPGWTGSSYNEQFF
>NA|TRBV20-1|NA|TRBJ2-3
TGCAGTCCCGCCTGGGGGGAGGATACGCAGTATTTT
CSPAWGEDTQYF
>TRBD2|TRBV5-1|few|TRBJ2-1
TGCGCCAGCAGCTTGGCGGGGGGAGGGACCTACAATGAGCAGTTCTTC
CASSLAGGGTYNEQFF
>NA|TRBV20-1|few|TRBJ2-1
TGCAGTGCTAGGTCGACTTTAACGGGCAATGAGCAGTTCTTC
CSARSTLTGNEQFF
>NA|TRBV5-1|many|TRBJ1-5
TGCGCCAGCAGCTCAGGACAGAGCAATCAGCCCCAGCATTTT
CASSSGQSNQPQHF
>NA|TRBV10-3|NA|TRBJ1-2
TGTGCCATCAGTGAAGGGCAGACCATCTATGGCTACACCTTC
CAISEGQTIYGYTF
>NA|TRBV12-3/TRBV12-4|NA|TRBJ1-1
TGTGCCAGCAGTTACGGGGGGCAGGACACTGAAGCTTTCTTT
CASSYGGQDTEAFF
>TRBD1|TRBV7-3|NA|TRBJ1-4
TGTGCCAGCAGCCGACAGGGGGGGGAAAAACTGTTTTTT
CASSRQGGEKLFF
>NA|TRBV18|many|TRBJ2-1
TGTGCCAGCTCCCCCACGGGGGATGAGCAGTTCTTC
CASSPTGDEQFF
>TRBD1|TRBV2|many|TRBJ2-7
TGTGCCAGCAGTCACACAGGGACAGGGGGTTTTTCCTACGAGCAGTACTTC
CASSHTGTGGFSYEQYF
>TRBD1|TRBV19|NA|TRBJ1-1
TGTGCCAGTAGTACAAGACAGGGGGCAACGAACACTGAAGCTTTCTTT
CASSTRQGATNTEAFF